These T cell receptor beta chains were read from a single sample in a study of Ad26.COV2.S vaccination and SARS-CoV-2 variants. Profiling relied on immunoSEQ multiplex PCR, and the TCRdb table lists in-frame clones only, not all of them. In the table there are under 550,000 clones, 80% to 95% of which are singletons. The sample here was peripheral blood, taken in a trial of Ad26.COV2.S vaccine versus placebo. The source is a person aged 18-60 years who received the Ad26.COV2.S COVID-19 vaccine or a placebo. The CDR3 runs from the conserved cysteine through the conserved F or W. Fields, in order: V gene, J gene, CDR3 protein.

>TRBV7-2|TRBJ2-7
CASSEGLAGGYEQYF
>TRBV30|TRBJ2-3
CAWSVWRKDSSTDTQYF
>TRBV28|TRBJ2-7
CASAADSYEQYF
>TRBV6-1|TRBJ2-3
CASSENRGRTDTQYF
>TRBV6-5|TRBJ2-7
CASSEETSGSYEQYF
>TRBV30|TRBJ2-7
CAWDPGTGSSEQYF
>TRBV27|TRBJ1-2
CASSFGQGPYGYTF
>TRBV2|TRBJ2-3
CASSEDTSATDTQYF
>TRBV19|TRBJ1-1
CASEGFTEAFF
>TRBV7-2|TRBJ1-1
CASSLVAANTEAFF
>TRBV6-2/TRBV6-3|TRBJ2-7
CASSWDRTGNYEQYF
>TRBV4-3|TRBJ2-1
CASSQVWGVNEQFF
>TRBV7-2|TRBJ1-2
CASSRGQGGNYGYTF
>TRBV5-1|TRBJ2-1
CASSLASGRVYEQFF
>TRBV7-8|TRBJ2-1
CASSGSSGAINEQFF
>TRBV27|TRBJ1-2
CASSFDRATYGYTF
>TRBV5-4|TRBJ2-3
CASSFDLVGTSTDTQYF
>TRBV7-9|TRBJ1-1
CASSFGDREGTEAFF
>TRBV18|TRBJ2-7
CASSPRQGTYEQYF
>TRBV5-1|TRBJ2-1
CASSGFSGGPYEQFF
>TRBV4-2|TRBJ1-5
CASSQEKGRINQPQHF
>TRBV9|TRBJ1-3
CASSAHTTGRNTIYF